The rows below give T cell receptor beta chains drawn from one sample of a study of CD8 T cells in ankylosing spondylitis. TCRdb ran MiXCR on the 5' RACE reads and lists one entry per CDR3 protein. The sample contains about 92,000 distinct CDR3 sequences, just under 9% of which appear only once. Sequences were obtained from blood, either unsorted or a sorted T cell fraction (not recorded which). Receptors were obtained from a male donor with ankylosing spondylitis or in good health (not recorded which). CDR3s include the opening cysteine and the closing phenylalanine or tryptophan. A D gene is named only where the DNA matches it firmly. Expanded clones are given a class, and other clones once, few, many or no size at all.

>TRBV6-1|many|TRBJ2-1|.
TGTGCCAGCAGTGACTTGGGAAGCTCCTACAATGAGCAGTTCTTC
CASSDLGSSYNEQFF
>TRBV11-3|many|TRBJ2-1|TRBD2
TGTGCCAGCAGCTTAGGACTCGGGACTAGCGGGGGAGAGCAGTTCTTC
CASSLGLGTSGGEQFF
>TRBV29-1|many|TRBJ2-1|.
TGCAGCGTTGCGTCGGAAAGAGATGAGCAGTTCTTC
CSVASERDEQFF
>TRBV9|many|TRBJ2-7|TRBD2
TGTGCCAGCAGCGTAGGCGCGAGCGGGGGGTACTACGAGCAGTACTTC
CASSVGASGGYYEQYF
>TRBV7-8|many|TRBJ2-7|.
TGTGCCAGCAGCCCCTCCGTTCGGCTCGGCTCCTACGAGCAGTACTTC
CASSPSVRLGSYEQYF
>TRBV29-1|few|TRBJ1-2|.
TGCAGCGTTGAAACACTCAACTATGGCTACACCTTC
CSVETLNYGYTF
>TRBV7-6|many|TRBJ2-3|.
TGTGCCAGCAGCCCTTCTGGACTTGGCACAGATACGCAGTATTTT
CASSPSGLGTDTQYF
>TRBV27|many|TRBJ2-4|TRBD1
TGTGCCAGCAGTGCAGGGGGCCTGAGGAAAAACATTCAGTACTTC
CASSAGGLRKNIQYF
>TRBV2|few|TRBJ2-3|.
TGTGCCAGCGGGGGTGCCTCAAGCACAGATACGCAGTATTTT
CASGGASSTDTQYF
>TRBV12-3/TRBV12-4|many|TRBJ2-2|.
TGTGCCAGCAGCCCGCGGACTATTCAAAACACCGGGGAGCTGTTTTTT
CASSPRTIQNTGELFF
>TRBV14|many|TRBJ2-3|TRBD2
TGTGCCAGCAGCCACCTCGGACTAGCGGGGACGCAGTATTTT
CASSHLGLAGTQYF
>TRBV28|few|TRBJ2-5|TRBD1
TGTGCCAGCAGATTCCAGGGGGATCGGAAGGTTGGAGAGACCCAGTACTTC
CASRFQGDRKVGETQYF
>TRBV3-1|many|TRBJ1-1|.
TGTGCCAGCAGCCAAGACAGGACCACTGAAGCTTTCTTT
CASSQDRTTEAFF
>TRBV7-9|many|TRBJ1-5|TRBD1
TGTGCCAGCAGCTTAGGACAGGGGGGCGAGCAGCCCCAGCATTTT
CASSLGQGGEQPQHF
>TRBV20-1|many|TRBJ2-2|.
TGCAGTGCTAGTATGGGGATGGGGAACACCGGGGAGCTGTTTTTT
CSASMGMGNTGELFF
>TRBV7-9|many|TRBJ1-1|.
TGTGCCAGCAGCTTTGACGGGTTCCAGGACACTGAAGCTTTCTTT
CASSFDGFQDTEAFF
>TRBV3-1|many|TRBJ1-5|.
TGTGCCAGCAGCCAAGATTTGGGGTATCAGCCCCAGCATTTT
CASSQDLGYQPQHF
>TRBV7-2|many|TRBJ2-1|.
TGTGCCAGCAGCTTAGGCAGCTCCTACAATGAGCAGTTCTTC
CASSLGSSYNEQFF
>TRBV5-1|many|TRBJ2-2|TRBD2
TGCGCCAGCAGCCAGGGACTAGCGGGCACCGGGGAGCTGTTTTTT
CASSQGLAGTGELFF
>TRBV9|.|TRBJ2-2|.
TGTGCCAGCAGCACAACCTGGGGGGCCGGCACCGGGGAGCTGTTTTTT
CASSTTWGAGTGELFF
>TRBV12-3/TRBV12-4|many|TRBJ2-5|TRBD2
TGTGCCAGCAACCGAGCGGGACCCCAAGAGACCCAGTACTTC
CASNRAGPQETQYF
>TRBV20-1|many|TRBJ2-4|TRBD2
TGCAGTGCTAGCCCGCTAAAGGGGAGGGGAGATGAGAACATTCAGTACTTC
CSASPLKGRGDENIQYF
>TRBV13|.|TRBJ1-4|TRBD1
TGTGCCAGCAGCTCCAGGGGGCTTGGTGAAAAACTGTTTTTT
CASSSRGLGEKLFF
>TRBV5-1|many|TRBJ1-1|TRBD1
TGCGCCAGCAGCTTGGAAGGGACAGGAGGCCGGGCTTTCTTT
CASSLEGTGGRAFF
>TRBV21-1|many|TRBJ2-7|.
TGTGCCAGCAGGGGGTTTAGTCGAATACGGGAATGGTGCGAGCAGTACTTC
CASRGFSRIREWCEQYF
>TRBV27|.|TRBJ1-4|TRBD1
TGTGCCAGCAGTACAACGAAGCAGGGGGCAACTAATGAAAAACTGTTTTTT
CASSTTKQGATNEKLFF
>TRBV6-5|many|TRBJ2-1|TRBD2
TGTGCCAGCAGTTTCATGAGTAGCGGGGGAAGCTCCAATGAGCAGTTCTTC
CASSFMSSGGSSNEQFF
>TRBV12-3/TRBV12-4|many|TRBJ2-2|.
TGTGCCAGCAGACCAGACAGAAATAGAGATCCCGGGGAGCTGTTTTTT
CASRPDRNRDPGELFF
>TRBV20-1|many|TRBJ1-4|TRBD1
TGCAGTGCTGCTTTGACAGGGACTAATGAAAAACTGTTTTTT
CSAALTGTNEKLFF
>TRBV28|.|TRBJ2-3|TRBD1
TGTGCCAGCAGTCACGGGCAGGGGGCTCTCACAGATACGCAGTATTTT
CASSHGQGALTDTQYF
>TRBV20-1|many|TRBJ2-3|.
TGCAGTGCTGTCCGGGACCCGACCGTCCGAGATACGCAGTATTTT
CSAVRDPTVRDTQYF
>TRBV7-8|many|TRBJ1-2|.
TGTGCCAGCAGCTCCAGAGACAGCTACTATGGCTACACCTTC
CASSSRDSYYGYTF
>TRBV12-3/TRBV12-4|few|TRBJ1-5|.
TGTGCCAGCAGTTTAGTGGGGACCCACGATCGGAGCAATCAGCCCCAGCATTTT
CASSLVGTHDRSNQPQHF